This TCR beta chain was recovered during a study of blood T cell repertoires in COVID-19. Original processing methods: Reference gene primers were amplified, and this amplification served to estimate nucleated cell counts. The data were produced by immunoSEQ multiplex PCR, yet TCRdb's version contains in-frame clones alone and is incomplete. V and J calls and clone size are given by that table; D and trimming were obtained from the DNA. The sample yields 200,000 or so clones, about four fifths seen once. The CDR3 length is 14 residues. Trimming removed 6 bases from V and 3 bases from J, with 15 bases in between. Per germline, CDR1 MDHEN and CDR2 SYDVKM.

Material: PBMCs or T cells enriched from blood (not recorded which). This sequence was found in a middle-aged woman with acute COVID-19. The chain employs TRBV28 and TRBJ2-7; D perhaps matches TRBD2 (5 bases). The CDR3: CASSTDWTNYEQYF. CDR3 nucleotides: TGTGCCAGCAGCACGGACTGGACGAACTACGAGCAGTACTTC.